A selection of T cell receptor beta chains follows, all from one sample in a study of blood T cell repertoires in COVID-19. Only in-frame clones appear in the TCRdb table, and some are missing; sequencing was by immunoSEQ multiplex PCR. The sample includes about 140,000 clones, roughly four fifths seen only once; the top ten take under 5%. Sequenced sample: peripheral blood. The receptors derive from a woman aged 60-75 years with acute or convalescent COVID-19. The CDR3 runs from the conserved cysteine through the conserved F or W. The D gene is left open where the match is weak. The size entry is marked missing in some rows and otherwise reads once, few, many or a size class.

j_call,v_call,d_call,clone_size,cdr3_aa,cdr3_nt
TRBJ2-7,TRBV2,NA,once,CASADSYEQYF,TGTGCCAGCGCGGACTCCTACGAGCAGTACTTC
TRBJ2-3,TRBV27,TRBD2,once,CASSFRLAGFTDTQYF,TGTGCCAGCAGTTTTCGACTAGCGGGATTCACAGATACGCAGTATTTT
TRBJ1-1,TRBV28,NA,once,CASSWREPNTEAFF,TGTGCCAGCAGTTGGAGGGAGCCGAACACTGAAGCTTTCTTT
TRBJ2-1,TRBV7-3,NA,NA,CASSLFGSSYNEQFF,TGTGCCAGCAGCTTATTTGGGAGCTCCTACAATGAGCAGTTCTTC
TRBJ1-3,TRBV9,TRBD1,NA,CASSVAPDRDSSGNTIYF,TGTGCCAGCAGCGTAGCACCCGACCGGGACAGCTCTGGAAACACCATATATTTT
TRBJ1-4,TRBV29-1,NA,NA,CSGGRQGEKLFF,TGCAGCGGGGGGCGTCAGGGAGAAAAACTGTTTTTT
TRBJ1-1,TRBV18,NA,few,CASSPNHGGAGTEAFF,TGTGCCAGCTCACCTAACCATGGGGGGGCTGGCACTGAAGCTTTCTTT
TRBJ1-1,TRBV5-1,NA,NA,CASKRQMNTEAFF,TGCGCCAGCAAAAGACAGATGAACACTGAAGCTTTCTTT
TRBJ1-1,TRBV5-1,TRBD1,NA,CASSLDRDTEAFF,TGCGCCAGCAGCCTCGACAGGGACACTGAAGCTTTCTTT
TRBJ2-3,TRBV2,TRBD1,few,CASSPHWTDRDEETQYF,TGTGCCAGCAGTCCCCATTGGACGGACAGGGACGAGGAGACGCAGTATTTT
TRBJ2-5,TRBV10-3,TRBD2,NA,CAIQRERQETQYF,TGTGCCATACAGCGGGAACGACAAGAGACCCAGTACTTC
TRBJ2-1,TRBV7-3,NA,few,CASSSSPGYGNEQFF,TGTGCCAGCAGCTCCTCCCCGGGGTACGGGAATGAGCAGTTCTTC
TRBJ2-1,TRBV18,NA,NA,CASSSGTYNEQFF,TGTGCCAGCTCCTCAGGGACCTACAATGAGCAGTTCTTC
TRBJ1-1,TRBV2,TRBD1,few,CASGASGQGNTEAFF,TGTGCCAGCGGGGCCTCCGGACAGGGGAACACTGAAGCTTTCTTT
TRBJ1-3,TRBV6-5,NA,NA,CASSSQGIAGNTIYF,TGTGCCAGCAGCTCCCAGGGGATCGCTGGAAACACCATATATTTT
TRBJ2-3,TRBV3-1/TRBV3-2,TRBD2,few,CAAGGGRLGDTQYF,TGTGCCGCGGGAGGCGGGAGGTTAGGAGATACGCAGTATTTT
TRBJ1-4,TRBV6-2/TRBV6-3,TRBD1,few,CASSGTVNEKLFF,TGTGCCAGCAGCGGGACAGTTAATGAAAAACTGTTTTTT
TRBJ2-7,TRBV13,NA,NA,CASSLRGYEQYF,TGTGCCAGCAGCTTAAGGGGCTACGAGCAGTACTTC
TRBJ1-4,TRBV11-3,NA,NA,CASTPGPNEKLFF,TGTGCCAGCACGCCCGGTCCTAATGAAAAACTGTTTTTT